These 8 T cell receptor beta chains came from one sample sequenced in a study of cytotoxic CD8 clonotypes in ibrutinib-treated CLL (dated by TCRdb to about 2021). The time point label, as the study defines it: around 25 months on ibrutinib. The library was produced with the immunoSEQ multiplex PCR assay. TCRdb re-hosts the immuneACCESS table, in-frame sequences only. Its copies lack some clones; in the studies checked, an unresolved V gene accounts for under half of them, and the cause for the rest is not known. The sample table contains over 100,000 clones; only one count was recorded for approximately 58% of them. The top ten hold about 39% of the sample. The material sequenced was PBMCs, taken after 24 months of ibrutinib treatment. These receptors were obtained from a human donor with chronic lymphocytic leukemia.

The chain joins TRBV30 to TRBJ1-5; a possible D gene is TRBD1 (6 bases). V was pared by 1 base and J by 4 bases, with 8 bases between. The CDR3 is 13 amino acids. CDR1 and CDR2 (germline): GTSNPN, SVGIG (reference sequence). The chain's CDR3 is CAWSGDKNQPQHF. As DNA, the CDR3 is TGTGCCTGGAGTGGGGACAAAAATCAGCCCCAGCATTTT.

This clone occurred once. This sequence joins TRBV15 and TRBJ1-2; 9 bases agree with TRBD1. The CDR3 is 15 residues long. The junction had 6 bases not matched to a gene; V was cut back by 1 base and J by 6 bases. Germline lookup yields CDR1 LNHNV and CDR2 YYDKDF (reference sequence). The CDR3: CATSRGGRQGDGYTF. The CDR3 coding sequence is TGTGCCACCAGCAGAGGGGGCCGACAGGGGGATGGCTACACCTTC.

The chain combines TRBV30 with TRBJ1-6, with D unclear. Looked up from germline, CDR1 is GTSNPN and CDR2 is SVGIG (reference sequence). The CDR3 length is 16 residues. The V end was cut by 0 bases, the J end by 8 bases, with 17 bases between. CDR3 nucleotides: TGTGCCTGGAGTGTAGGAGGCACGCGACGATATTCACCCCTCCACTTT. This translates into CAWSVGGTRRYSPLHF.

The V gene is TRBV28, the J gene TRBJ2-7, with D perhaps matching TRBD1 (6 bases). Trimming pared 1 base from V and 5 bases from J, leaving 12 bases between. The CDR3 runs to 14 residues. Germline assignment: CDR1 MDHEN and CDR2 SYDVKM. The CDR3 loop reads CASSLSKTGNEQYF. CDR3 nucleotides: TGTGCCAGCAGTTTATCCAAGACAGGTAACGAGCAGTACTTC.

The chain couples TRBV12-5 to TRBJ2-2; perhaps D is TRBD1 or TRBD2 (5 bases each). Trimming cost V 2 bases and J 8 bases, with 15 bases left between them. Germline lookup yields CDR1 LGHNT and CDR2 FRNRAP. CDR3 length: 15 amino acids. This chain's CDR3 is CASGLLRDVVGELFF. CDR3 DNA: TGTGCTAGTGGTTTGCTCCGGGACGTCGTAGGGGAGCTGTTTTTT.

This clone was found once. V gene TRBV19 combines with J gene TRBJ2-3; 10 bases are shared with TRBD2. Germline CDR1 is LNHDA and CDR2 is SQIVND (reference sequence). V was pared by 7 bases and J by 8 bases, with 6 bases of the junction left unmatched. The CDR3 contains 13 residues. CDR3 amino acids: CASTSGGAVTQYF. CDR3 nucleotides: TGTGCCAGTACTAGCGGGGGTGCGGTTACGCAGTATTTT.

The sample holds a few counts of this clone. The genes are TRBV4-2 and TRBJ2-7; TRBD2 matches 8 bases. The CDR3 loop spans 14 amino acids. Per the germline V gene, CDR1 is LGHNA and CDR2 is YNFKEQ. V lost 6 bases and J lost 4; bases outside the gene matches: 8. Here the CDR3 reads CASRPAGGTYEQYF. In nucleotides, the CDR3 is TGTGCCAGCAGACCGGCGGGGGGAACGTACGAGCAGTACTTC.

This chain links TRBV11-1 with TRBJ2-3; D possibly corresponds to TRBD1 (6 bases). Germline lookup yields CDR1 SGHAT and CDR2 FQDESV (reference sequence). The CDR3 consists of 16 residues. V was clipped by 5 bases and J by 0 bases, with 15 bases between them. CDR3 residues: CASSQNRDLSTDTQYF. CDR3 DNA: TGTGCCAGCAGCCAAAACAGGGACCTAAGCACAGATACGCAGTATTTT. The full variable domain, rest sourced from reference TRBV11-1 and TRBJ2-3, is EAEVAQSPRYKITEKSQAVAFWCDPISGHATLYWYRQILGQGPELLVQFQDESVVDDSQLPKDRFSAERLKGVDSTLKIQPAELGDSAMYLCASSQNRDLSTDTQYFGPGTRLTVL.